The 25 T cell receptor beta chains reported below all come from one sample, sequenced in a study of cytomegalovirus exposure and HLA in healthy donors. The study ran its PCR with 60 Vbeta and 13 Jbeta primers. The data were produced by immunoSEQ multiplex PCR, yet TCRdb's version contains in-frame clones alone and is incomplete. The sample includes fewer than 250,000 clones, more than 75% of them seen just once. Sample: PBMCs. These receptors were taken from a young man in good health and CMV-seronegative.

The V gene is TRBV7-2, the J gene TRBJ2-1; D perhaps matches TRBD2 (5 bases). This CDR3 contains 15 residues. The V gene's germline CDR1 is SGHTA and CDR2 FQGNSA. The V end lost 5 bases, the J end lost 6 bases, and 17 bases lay between the germline ends. The CDR3 is CASSTRTGNSNEQFF. The CDR3 DNA sequence: TGTGCCAGCAGCACCCGGACGGGGAATTCCAATGAGCAGTTCTTC.

The chain recombines TRBV25-1 with TRBJ2-7; 7 bases match TRBD2. Germline V gene data show CDR1 as MGHDK and CDR2 as SYGVNS. Unmatched junction bases numbered 10, after V lost 1 base and J lost 7 bases. The CDR3 is made up of 15 amino acids. CDR3 bases: TGTGCCAGCAGTGAATTGGGGGGAGGGCCAGGTGAGCAGTACTTC. Residues: CASSELGGGPGEQYF.

The genes are TRBV28 and TRBJ2-5; perhaps TRBD2 as D (5 bases). Germline values: CDR1 MDHEN, CDR2 SYDVKM. The CDR3 extends over 15 amino acids. V dropped 3 bases and J dropped 5 bases, with 16 bases sitting between them. CDR3 bases: TGTGCCAGCAGTTTCCCAACTTCGGGCGGGGAGACCCAGTACTTC. Translating it yields CASSFPTSGGETQYF.

V and J are TRBV29-1 and TRBJ1-1, with 7 nucleotides matching TRBD1. Looked up from germline, CDR1 is SQVTM and CDR2 is ANQGSEA. V dropped 6 bases and J dropped 3; count of bases not matched to a gene: 4. The CDR3 consists of 12 residues. The CDR3 sequence is CSVDDRDTEAFF. CDR3 nucleotide sequence: TGCAGCGTCGACGACAGGGACACTGAAGCTTTCTTT.

This chain connects TRBV30 to TRBJ1-4; D is ambiguous. The CDR3 is made up of 10 amino acids. V was pared by 8 bases and J by 4 bases, with 5 bases between. Germline-derived CDR1 and CDR2 are GTSNPN and SVGIG (reference sequence). CDR3 DNA: TGTGCCGGCCGTAATGAAAAACTGTTTTTT. Residues: CAGRNEKLFF.

The chain uses TRBV5-4 and TRBJ2-2; the D gene is possibly TRBD1 (6 bases). V was trimmed by 0 bases and J by 4 bases, leaving 10 bases between them. Germline V gene sequence: CDR1 SGHNT, CDR2 YYREEE (reference sequence). This CDR3 spans 15 amino acids. The CDR3 region is CASSLEARGTGELFF. As DNA, the CDR3 is TGTGCCAGCAGCTTGGAAGCCAGGGGCACCGGGGAGCTGTTTTTT.

This chain joins TRBV5-1 and TRBJ2-7; TRBD1 aligns across 10 bases. Germline CDR1 reads SGHRS; CDR2 reads YFSETQ. The CDR3 spans 17 residues. V was pared by 3 bases and J by 0 bases, with 9 bases of the junction left unmatched. CDR3 residues: CASSSGQGLISSYEQYF. In DNA form, the CDR3 reads TGCGCCAGCAGCTCGGGACAGGGGCTCATCAGCTCCTACGAGCAGTACTTC.

The chain links TRBV10-1 to TRBJ1-4, with 8 bases lining up with TRBD1. J lost 6 bases, V lost 4 bases, and 7 bases had no gene match. The CDR3 consists of 15 residues. CDR1 is WNHNN and CDR2 is SYGVQD in the germline V gene (reference sequence). The CDR3 loop reads CASSVDGRGHEKLFF. In nucleotides, the CDR3 is TGCGCCAGCAGTGTTGATGGCAGGGGGCATGAAAAACTGTTTTTT.

The chain joins TRBV5-1 to TRBJ2-1; D not certain. This CDR3 is built from 14 residues. V lost 0 bases, J lost 2 bases, and 6 bases lay in between. The germline CDR1 and CDR2 sequences are SGHRS and YFSETQ. This chain's CDR3 is CASSLELAYNEQFF. For the CDR3, the DNA is TGCGCCAGCAGCTTGGAGCTGGCCTACAATGAGCAGTTCTTC.

The chain recombines TRBV27 with TRBJ2-5; 8 nucleotides line up with TRBD2. With V trimmed by 5 bases and J by 2 bases, 13 bases remained unmatched. Germline V gives CDR1 MNHEY, CDR2 SMNVEV (reference sequence). The CDR3 sequence is 17 residues long. CDR3 DNA: TGTGCCAGCAGTCCACGACAGACGGGACTAGAGCAAGAGACCCAGTACTTC. Translated, it gives CASSPRQTGLEQETQYF.

The chain couples TRBV7-2 to TRBJ1-2, with 8 bases aligning to TRBD1. After removal of 1 base from V and 8 bases from J, the junction contained 9 bases not matched to a gene. The CDR3 has 15 amino acids. In germline, CDR1 is SGHTA, CDR2 FQGNSA. This CDR3 reads CASSLVMGQVGGYTF. The CDR3 region has the DNA TGTGCCAGCAGCTTAGTTATGGGACAGGTGGGAGGCTACACCTTC.

As for this clone: Its ends do not fully match the called genes, so a read error is possible. J is TRBJ2-6 and V is TRBV2; 8 positions agree with TRBD1. Germline values: CDR1 SNHLY, CDR2 FYNNEI. The CDR3 sequence is 17 residues long. In DNA, the CDR3 is TGTGCCAGCACGCGGCTTGGACAGGGTGCTGGGGCCAACGGCCTGACTTTC. It yields the protein CASTRLGQGAGANGLTF.

CDR3 coding DNA: TGCAGCGTTGAAGAACAGGGACGGGATGGCTACACCTTC. Encoded protein: CSVEEQGRDGYTF. The chain employs TRBV29-1 and TRBJ1-2; possible D gene TRBD1, 6 bases. V dropped 0 bases and J dropped 6 bases, with 11 bases sitting between them. Germline values: CDR1 SQVTM, CDR2 ANQGSEA. This CDR3 is 13 amino acids long. The variable domain in full, with the rest retrieved from reference TRBV29-1 and TRBJ1-2, is SAVISQKPSRDICQRGTSLTIQCQVDSQVTMMFWYRQQPGQSLTLIATANQGSEATYESGFVIDKFPISRPNLTFSTLTVSNMSPEDSSIYLCSVEEQGRDGYTFGSGTRLTVV.

The chain recombines TRBV5-8 with TRBJ2-1; TRBD1 matches at 8 bases. Trimming cost V 2 bases and J 5 bases; bases outside gene matches: 6. CDR3 size: 15 residues. The germline V gene has CDR1 SGHTS and CDR2 YDEGEE. This chain's CDR3 is CASSFRDRKNNEQFF. Written as DNA, the CDR3 is TGTGCCAGCAGCTTCCGGGACAGGAAGAACAATGAGCAGTTCTTC. The entire variable domain, with the rest obtained from reference TRBV5-8 and TRBJ2-1, is as follows: EAGVTQSPTHLIKTRGQQATLRCSPISGHTSVYWYQQALGLGLQFLLWYDEGEERNRGNFPPRFSGRQFPNYSSELNVNALELEDSALYLCASSFRDRKNNEQFFGPGTRLTVL.

The chain recombines TRBV6-6 with TRBJ2-5; maybe TRBD2 (5 bases). The DNA end favors TRBJ2-7, so the J call may be wrong. This CDR3 has 13 residues. Germline V gene data show CDR1 as MNHNY and CDR2 as SVGAGI (reference sequence). CDR3 in DNA: TGTGCCAGCAGTCCACCGGGGTTCTACGAGCAGTACTTC. Its translation is CASSPPGFYEQYF.

J is TRBJ2-4 and V is TRBV28; D may be TRBD1 (5 bases). There are 15 residues in the CDR3. Germline V gene data show CDR1 as MDHEN and CDR2 as SYDVKM. Trimming shortened V by 4 bases and J by 8 bases, and 18 bases separated the two germline ends. Here the CDR3 reads CASSSETVLIDIQYF. The DNA for the CDR3 is TGTGCCAGCAGTTCTGAGACAGTTCTAATTGACATTCAGTACTTC.

This rearrangement joins TRBV19 to TRBJ2-1; a weak D match, TRBD1 (5 bases). This CDR3 has 14 residues. Germline CDR1 LNHDA, CDR2 SQIVND (reference sequence). V was cut by 2 bases and J by 2 bases, with 7 bases left in between. In nucleotides, the CDR3 is TGTGCCAGTAGTATAAAGGACACCTACAATGAGCAGTTCTTC. Encoded protein: CASSIKDTYNEQFF.

The J gene is TRBJ1-2, the V gene TRBV6-5; D ambiguous. CDR3 size: 13 residues. The V gene lost 0 bases and the J gene lost 7 bases, with 9 bases spanning the gap. Germline V CDR1 and CDR2: MNHEY, SVGAGI. CDR3 coding DNA: TGTGCCAGCAGTTACTCGATCGAGGCTGGCTACACCTTC. Translation: CASSYSIEAGYTF.

A few counts support this clone. The chain combines TRBV18 with TRBJ2-2, with D perhaps matching TRBD1 (5 bases). Germline V lookup: CDR1 KGHSH, CDR2 LQKENI. Trimming cost V 3 bases and J 3 bases, with 11 bases left between them. The CDR3 runs to 15 residues. CDR3 bases: TGTGCCAGCTCACCCGACACAGGACACACCGGGGAGCTGTTTTTT. Translation gives CASSPDTGHTGELFF.

The V and J genes are TRBV29-1 and TRBJ1-1; 8 bases match TRBD1. The V and J ends lost 7 bases and 5 bases, in that order; junction bases with no gene match: 6. The CDR3 consists of 12 residues. Germline V gene lookup returns CDR1 SQVTM and CDR2 ANQGSEA. The CDR3 DNA is TGCAGCGCCCAGGGGGCTGGGACTGAAGCTTTCTTT. Translation gives CSAQGAGTEAFF.

In this sample, this clone turned up once. The chain combines TRBV5-4 with TRBJ2-1, with unresolved D. Germline assignment: CDR1 SGHNT and CDR2 YYREEE (reference sequence). The CDR3 has 15 amino acids. Between the trimmed V and J ends, which lost 6 bases and 2 bases, there was a span of 15 bases. CDR3 nucleotides: TGTGCCAGCACCCCAAACTCCGGTACCTACAATGAGCAGTTCTTC. Translation: CASTPNSGTYNEQFF.

The chain uses TRBV7-9 and TRBJ2-5; 7 bases fit TRBD2. The CDR3 has 14 amino acids. The junction had 8 bases not matched to a gene; V was cut back by 5 bases and J by 5 bases. Germline lookup yields CDR1 SEHNR and CDR2 FQNEAQ (reference sequence). CDR3 region: CASSRGPGGETQYF. CDR3 DNA sequence: TGTGCCAGCAGCCGCGGCCCCGGGGGGGAGACCCAGTACTTC. The entire variable domain, with the rest obtained from reference TRBV7-9 and TRBJ2-5, is as follows: DTGVSQNPRHKITKRGQNVTFRCDPISEHNRLYWYRQTLGQGPEFLTYFQNEAQLEKSRLLSDRFSAERPKGSFSTLEIQRTEQGDSAMYLCASSRGPGGETQYFGPGTRLLVL.

This rearrangement joins TRBV4-3 to TRBJ2-3; the D is unclear. The CDR3 runs 12 residues. V shed 0 bases and J shed 8 bases, with 6 bases lying between them. In germline, CDR1 is LGHNA, CDR2 YSLEER. The CDR3 reads CASSQDPSTQYF. CDR3 DNA: TGCGCCAGCAGCCAAGATCCGAGTACGCAGTATTTT.

The rearrangement joins TRBV19 to TRBJ2-7, with D uncertain. V was shortened by 3 bases and J by 6 bases, with 9 bases between the two germline ends. Germline V gene sequence: CDR1 LNHDA, CDR2 SQIVND (reference sequence). The CDR3 contains 12 residues. Here the CDR3 reads CASSMASLEQYF. As DNA, the CDR3 is TGTGCCAGTAGTATGGCTTCTCTCGAGCAGTACTTC.

This chain connects TRBV7-2 to TRBJ2-2; 8 bases map to TRBD2. Looked up from germline, CDR1 is SGHTA and CDR2 is FQGNSA. V trimming: 4 bases; J trimming: 4 bases; junction bases outside the gene matches: 8. There are 16 residues in the CDR3. The CDR3 nucleotides are TGTGCCAGCAGCTACCTTCGGGGGGGGCTCACCGGGGAGCTGTTTTTT. Its translation: CASSYLRGGLTGELFF.